This section outlines one T cell receptor (beta chain) sequence together with its context. Clones were sequenced by immunoSEQ multiplex PCR, and TCRdb holds only the in-frame ones, with some missing. This table holds 250,000 to 300,000 clones, 75% to 95% found once. The data stem from a study of blood T cell repertoires in COVID-19. On the study more broadly: PBMCs, B-cell-depleted T cells, or T cells provided the cDNA or gDNA that made up the material.

Per germline, CDR1 MNHEY and CDR2 SVGEGT. The CDR3 is made up of 16 amino acids. Germline trimming cut 4 bases from V and 2 bases from J; bases unmatched to any gene: 7. In assigning cohorts, the study relied on participant-reported clinical history. Input material: PBMCs or T cells enriched from blood (not recorded which). This TCR derives from a woman aged 25 to 39 who had recovered from COVID-19. The chain combines TRBV6-2 or TRBV6-3 with TRBJ2-7; TRBD2 matches at 11 bases. CDR3 amino acids: CASSFSGLAGAYEQYF. For the CDR3, the DNA is TGTGCCAGCAGTTTCTCCGGACTAGCGGGCGCCTACGAGCAGTACTTC.